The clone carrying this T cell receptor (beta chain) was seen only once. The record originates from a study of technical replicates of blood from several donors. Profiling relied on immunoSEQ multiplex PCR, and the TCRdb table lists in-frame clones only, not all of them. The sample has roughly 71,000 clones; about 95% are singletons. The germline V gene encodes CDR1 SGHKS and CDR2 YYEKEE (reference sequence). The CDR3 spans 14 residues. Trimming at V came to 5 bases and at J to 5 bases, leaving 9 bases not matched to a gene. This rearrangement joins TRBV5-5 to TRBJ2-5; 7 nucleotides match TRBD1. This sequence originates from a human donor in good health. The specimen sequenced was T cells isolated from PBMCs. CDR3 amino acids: CASSPETGIETQYF. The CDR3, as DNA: TGTGCCAGCAGTCCAGAGACAGGGATCGAGACCCAGTACTTC.